This passage covers 25 T cell receptor beta chains from one sample sequenced in a study of control samples from healthy donors and cancer patients (dated by TCRdb to the early 2020s). Libraries were prepared through the immunoSEQ multiplex PCR assay. TCRdb took over this immuneACCESS table, retaining in-frame rearrangements with V and J assigned. Such tables are incomplete; in checked studies, under half of the missing clones stem from an unresolved V gene, and the remainder is unexplained. The sample table lists fewer than 85,000 clones, approximately 92% of them with a count of one. Approximately 6% of the sample lies in the top ten. Sequenced: blood. The source of these receptors is a woman aged 55 to 70 in good health.

The chain has TRBV5-1 and TRBJ2-5, with TRBD2 identical over 7 bases. V lost 0 bases, J lost 5 bases, and 7 bases stayed unmatched. Germline CDR1 reads SGHRS; CDR2 reads YFSETQ. The CDR3 loop spans 15 amino acids. CDR3 DNA sequence: TGCGCCAGCAGCTTGGGCGGGAGTAGGCGGGAGACCCAGTACTTC. Translated: CASSLGGSRRETQYF.

The chain employs TRBV24-1 and TRBJ2-1, with 16 positions matching TRBD2. Germline CDR1 reads KGHDR; CDR2 reads SFDVKD. This CDR3 comprises 19 residues. The J segment lost 6 bases and the V segment lost 3 bases, leaving 10 bases of the junction unmatched. The CDR3 region has the DNA TGTGCCACCAGTGATCGAATCGGGACTAGCGGGAGGGCCGGCAATGAGCAGTTCTTC. Its translation is CATSDRIGTSGRAGNEQFF.

Written as DNA, the CDR3 is TGTGCCAGCAGCACAGGGGATTATAGCAATCAGCCCCAGCATTTT. Translating gives CASSTGDYSNQPQHF. The rearrangement uses TRBV28 and TRBJ1-5; TRBD1 matches at 7 bases. The CDR3 spans 15 residues. In germline, CDR1 is MDHEN, CDR2 SYDVKM. V shed 6 bases and J 0 bases; nucleotides not matched to a gene: 5.

This clone has just one count. The chain uses TRBV27 and TRBJ1-2, with unresolved D. Trimming removed 5 bases from V and 0 bases from J, with 16 bases in between. Germline CDR1 is MNHEY and CDR2 is SMNVEV (reference sequence). This CDR3 region has 16 residues. For the CDR3, the DNA is TGTGCCAGCAGTAGCCTTGGAACAAGACCTAACTATGGCTACACCTTC. This encodes CASSSLGTRPNYGYTF.

As concerns this clone: The germline gene is not matched at one end of the junction; a read error may be the cause. This rearrangement joins TRBV11-3 to TRBJ2-3; D is perhaps TRBD1 (6 bases). Germline-derived CDR1 and CDR2 are SGHNT and YENEEA. The CDR3 has 16 amino acids. CDR3 coding DNA: TGTGCCCGCAGCTTAGATGGACAGAACCCTACCCATACGCAGTATTTT. Its protein product is CARSLDGQNPTHTQYF.

The CDR3 nucleotides are TGTGCCAGCAGTTATAAGGGGGCGAGGGAGACCCAGTACTTC. It codes for CASSYKGARETQYF. The genes are TRBV6-5 and TRBJ2-5; 7 bases are shared with TRBD1. This CDR3 region has 14 residues. The V gene's germline CDR1 is MNHEY and CDR2 SVGAGI. The trim removed 3 bases at V and 5 bases at J, leaving 6 bases unmatched.

The chain links TRBV6-5 to TRBJ1-3; D gene uncertain. This CDR3 is built from 13 residues. Trimming cost V 6 bases and J 0 bases, with 6 bases left between them. Germline V CDR1 and CDR2: MNHEY, SVGAGI. Here the CDR3 reads CASRGYSGNTIYF. Here the CDR3 DNA reads TGTGCCAGCAGGGGTTACTCTGGAAACACCATATATTTT.

The chain recombines TRBV6-2 or TRBV6-3 with TRBJ1-1; D uncertain. The ends were cut back, 6 bases at V and 10 bases at J, with 27 bases in the middle. Germline values: CDR1 MNHEY, CDR2 SVGEGT. This CDR3 has 16 residues. The CDR3 coding sequence is TGTGCCAGCAGCCCAGGCCTCGGGATCGGGATAATTGGAGCTTTCTTT. Amino acids: CASSPGLGIGIIGAFF.

The chain recombines TRBV7-3 with TRBJ2-2, with 7 bases that match TRBD2. The CDR3 loop spans 16 amino acids. Germline loops: CDR1 SGHTA, CDR2 FQGTGA. Germline trimming cut 2 bases from V and 7 bases from J; bases unmatched to any gene: 10. The chain's CDR3 is CASSLSGRPLGGELFF. For the CDR3, the DNA is TGTGCCAGCAGCTTATCCGGGAGGCCCTTGGGCGGGGAGCTGTTTTTT. Filled out from reference TRBV7-3 and TRBJ2-2, the complete variable domain reads GAGVSQTPSNKVTEKGKYVELRCDPISGHTALYWYRQSLGQGPEFLIYFQGTGAADDSGLPNDRFFAVRPEGSVSTLKIQRTERGDSAVYLCASSLSGRPLGGELFFGEGSRLTVL.

V usage is TRBV24-1 and J usage is TRBJ2-3; 7 bases are shared with TRBD1. After removal of 9 bases from V and 0 bases from J, the junction contained 5 bases not matched to a gene. Germline V CDR1 and CDR2: KGHDR, SFDVKD. The length of the CDR3 is 14 residues. The CDR3 reads CATRDSSSTDTQYF. The CDR3 DNA is TGTGCCACCCGGGACAGCTCTAGCACAGATACGCAGTATTTT.

This chain uses TRBV19 with TRBJ2-1, with 9 bases that match TRBD1. With 3 bases clipped from V and 6 bases from J, the junction kept 9 bases outside the gene matches. Germline lookup yields CDR1 LNHDA and CDR2 SQIVND (reference sequence). This CDR3 has 16 amino acids. The CDR3, as DNA: TGTGCCAGTAGTATCTCCGGGACAGGGCTAGCCAATGAGCAGTTCTTC. Protein sequence: CASSISGTGLANEQFF.

V usage is TRBV2 and J usage is TRBJ2-1; TRBD2 matches at 12 bases. V lost 4 bases, J lost 1 base, and 8 bases stayed unmatched. This CDR3 comprises 18 residues. Germline V gives CDR1 SNHLY, CDR2 FYNNEI. Here the CDR3 reads CASSGPSGRGRSYNEQFF. The CDR3 DNA reads TGTGCCAGCAGTGGCCCTAGCGGGAGGGGTCGGTCCTACAATGAGCAGTTCTTC.

This clone was detected once. V gene TRBV30 combines with J gene TRBJ1-6, with unresolved D. The CDR3 totals 18 residues. Germline V lookup: CDR1 GTSNPN, CDR2 SVGIG (reference sequence). The germline V and J ends were trimmed by 0 bases and 4 bases, with 19 bases remaining between them. The CDR3 coding sequence is TGTGCCTGGAGTGTACGATCTGGGTTTTGGGGTTATAATTCACCCCTCCACTTT. Translation gives CAWSVRSGFWGYNSPLHF.

V gene TRBV10-3 combines with J gene TRBJ2-7, with D perhaps TRBD1 or TRBD2 (5 bases each). The V and J ends lost 3 bases and 1 base respectively, with 13 bases between them. CDR1 and CDR2 from the germline V gene are ENHRY and SYGVKD. This CDR3 comprises 15 residues. The CDR3 nucleotides read TGTGCCATCAGTGATAGGGGAGACTGGTCCTACGAGCAGTACTTC. Residues: CAISDRGDWSYEQYF.

The V and J genes are TRBV7-2 and TRBJ2-7, with D possibly being TRBD2 (5 bases). Germline V gene sequence: CDR1 SGHTA, CDR2 FQGNSA. V lost 3 bases and J lost 7, with 13 bases in between. There are 13 residues in the CDR3. The DNA of the CDR3 is TGTGCCAGCAGCTTCGGCGGGCCGGGGGAGCAGTACTTC. Amino acid sequence: CASSFGGPGEQYF.

This chain connects TRBV30 to TRBJ1-1; possible D gene TRBD1, 5 bases. The CDR3 sequence is 14 residues long. Germline CDR1 and CDR2: GTSNPN and SVGIG (reference sequence). V dropped 1 base and J dropped 1 base, with 10 bases sitting between them. The CDR3 spells CAWSDPGANTEAFF. The CDR3 nucleotides are TGTGCCTGGAGTGACCCCGGGGCGAACACTGAAGCTTTCTTT.

This chain uses TRBV29-1 with TRBJ2-7; 8 nucleotides match TRBD2. The CDR3 is made up of 14 amino acids. Losses at the gene ends were 2 bases for V and 3 bases for J; bases not matched to a gene: 6. Germline CDR1 and CDR2: SQVTM and ANQGSEA. DNA for the CDR3: TGCAGCGTTGAATCACGGGAGGGGAACTACGAGCAGTACTTC. It yields the protein CSVESREGNYEQYF.

The chain recombines TRBV19 with TRBJ2-3; D may be TRBD1 (6 bases). The CDR3 consists of 15 residues. Germline V gene data show CDR1 as LNHDA and CDR2 as SQIVND (reference sequence). V lost 3 bases and J 4 bases, leaving 14 bases between the germline ends. CDR3 region: CASSISGANADTQYF. CDR3 nucleotide sequence: TGTGCCAGTAGTATCTCAGGGGCAAACGCAGATACGCAGTATTTT.

The V gene is TRBV18, the J gene TRBJ1-2; D uncertain. The CDR3 runs to 15 residues. CDR1 is KGHSH, CDR2 LQKENI, per germline. V lost 1 base to trimming and J lost 3 bases, with 12 bases between them. The DNA for the CDR3 is TGTGCCAGCTCACCACAACAAGACAATGACTATGGCTACACCTTC. This translates into CASSPQQDNDYGYTF.

This clone came up once. This chain connects TRBV11-3 to TRBJ2-2; D is possibly TRBD2 (7 bases). Trimming cost V 4 bases and J 5 bases, with 20 bases left between them. Germline CDR1 reads SGHNT; CDR2 reads YENEEA. CDR3 length equals 17 residues. The CDR3 region is CASSSQRDKAGTGELFF. The CDR3 DNA follows: TGTGCCAGCAGCTCCCAGCGGGACAAGGCGGGGACCGGGGAGCTGTTTTTT. Variable domain in full (rest from reference TRBV11-3 and TRBJ2-2): EAGVVQSPRYKIIEKKQPVAFWCNPISGHNTLYWYLQNLGQGPELLIRYENEEAVDDSQLPKDRFSAERLKGVDSTLKIQPAELGDSAVYLCASSSQRDKAGTGELFFGEGSRLTVL.

This rearrangement joins TRBV30 to TRBJ2-7, with D possibly matching TRBD2 (5 bases). V was cut by 0 bases and J by 5 bases, with 8 bases left in between. The CDR3 sequence is 12 residues long. The V gene's germline CDR1 is GTSNPN and CDR2 SVGIG (reference sequence). DNA for the CDR3: TGTGCCTGGAGTGTAGTGAGGGACGAGCAGTACTTC. Protein: CAWSVVRDEQYF. The full variable domain, rest sourced from reference TRBV30 and TRBJ2-7, is SQTIHQWPATLVQPVGSPLSLECTVEGTSNPNLYWYRQAAGRGLQLLFYSVGIGQISSEVPQNLSASRPQDRQFILSSKKLLLSDSGFYLCAWSVVRDEQYFGPGTRLTVT.

The chain carries TRBV28 and TRBJ1-5; D gene uncertain. V dropped 6 bases and J dropped 0 bases, with 12 bases sitting between them. The CDR3 loop spans 15 amino acids. Germline V lookup: CDR1 MDHEN, CDR2 SYDVKM. The CDR3 nucleotides read TGTGCCAGCAGCGCAGCGTGGTATAGCAATCAGCCCCAGCATTTT. Its protein product is CASSAAWYSNQPQHF.

The chain links TRBV18 to TRBJ2-3, with TRBD2 matching 11 bases. Germline-derived CDR1 and CDR2 are KGHSH and LQKENI. The CDR3 loop spans 17 amino acids. After removal of 4 bases from V and 1 base from J, the junction contained 7 bases not matched to a gene. CDR3 DNA sequence: TGTGCCAGCTCACTCACGCTACTAGCGGGGGGCACAGATACGCAGTATTTT. This gives the protein CASSLTLLAGGTDTQYF.

The J gene is TRBJ2-5, the V gene TRBV27, with 11 bases that match TRBD2. Germline V CDR1 and CDR2: MNHEY, SMNVEV (reference sequence). Trimming removed 4 bases from V and 4 bases from J; junction bases left unmatched: 8. This CDR3 contains 16 residues. The CDR3 here is CASSSQLAGVRETQYF. The CDR3 bases are TGTGCCAGCAGTTCACAACTAGCGGGAGTAAGAGAGACCCAGTACTTC.

This clone was found a few times. This chain uses TRBV6-5 with TRBJ1-5, with a weak D call TRBD1 (5 bases). Trimming shortened V by 10 bases and J by 3 bases, and 13 bases separated the two germline ends. This CDR3 has 13 amino acids. The germline V gene has CDR1 MNHEY and CDR2 SVGAGI. DNA of the CDR3: TGTGCCATGGGTTGGGGGGTCAATCAGCCCCAGCATTTT. This translates into CAMGWGVNQPQHF.